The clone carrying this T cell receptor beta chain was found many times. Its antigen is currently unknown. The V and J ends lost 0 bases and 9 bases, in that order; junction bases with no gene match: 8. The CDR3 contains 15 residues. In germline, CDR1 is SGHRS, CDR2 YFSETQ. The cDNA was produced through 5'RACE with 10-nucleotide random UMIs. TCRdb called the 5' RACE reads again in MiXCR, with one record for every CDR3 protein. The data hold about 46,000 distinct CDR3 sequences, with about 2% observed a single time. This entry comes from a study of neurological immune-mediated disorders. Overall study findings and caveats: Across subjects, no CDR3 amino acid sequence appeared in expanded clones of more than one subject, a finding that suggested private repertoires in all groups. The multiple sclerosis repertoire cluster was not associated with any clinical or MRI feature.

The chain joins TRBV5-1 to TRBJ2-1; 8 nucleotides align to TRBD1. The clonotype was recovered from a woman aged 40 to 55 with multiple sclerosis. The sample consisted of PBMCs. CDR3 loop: CASSLVGTGAGEQFF. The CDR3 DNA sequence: TGCGCCAGCAGCTTGGTGGGGACAGGAGCAGGTGAGCAGTTCTTC.